This T cell receptor (beta chain) came from a study of blood T cells in healthy people across ages. Points from the study as a whole: Unknown CMV status may confound age-related changes in expanded clones.

Only a few counts were recorded for this clonotype. The antigen is unknown. It was with a sample-barcoded 5' primer and a J-beta primer mix that a second PCR of roughly 6 to 11 cycles was run. In TCRdb, the 5' RACE reads were re-called with MiXCR into one record per CDR3 protein. The data show around 1,500,000 distinct CDR3 sequences, about 43% seen once. V gave up 5 bases and J gave up 7 bases, with 20 bases separating them. CDR3 length: 15 residues. Looked up from germline, CDR1 is MNHEY and CDR2 is SVGAGI. The donors, all healthy, were Caucasians living in Russia, aged about 6 to 100. The chain uses TRBV6-5 and TRBJ1-2; D may be TRBD1 (6 bases). The sample consisted of blood. This clonotype originated in a woman under 30 in good health. Here the CDR3 reads CASSPPGGGGGGYTF. The CDR3 DNA follows: TGTGCCAGCAGTCCTCCTGGGGGAGGGGGTGGTGGCTACACCTTC.